This entry features one T cell receptor (beta chain) sequence. This clone was detected only once. Its specific antigen is unknown. No much larger clone exists at a distance of one base, and base qualities are not known. Other DNA variants within this sample encode the same CDR3. V loses 0 bases of germline sequence and J loses 0 bases, and the interval between the two ends is 5 bases. From the germline V gene, CDR1 is SGDLS and CDR2 is YYNGEE. The CDR3 holds 14 amino acids from the cysteine to the phenylalanine. The retained sequence is limited to the CDR3, 42 bases, with the frame set at the first base. Patients with a history of autoimmune disease or receiving systemic immunosuppression were excluded from the trial. In every dose cohort, peripheral blood was drawn for TCR sequencing at baseline, cycle 4 day 1, and cycle 7 day 1. The samples were drawn from a first-in-human, open-label, multicenter phase I dose-escalation trial of ivuxolimab. Adults with locally advanced or metastatic melanoma, renal cell carcinoma, hepatocellular carcinoma or head and neck squamous cell carcinoma were enrolled in the trial. Before TCR sequencing, CD4+ and CD8+ T cells were separately sorted from peripheral blood.

To sequence the TCRbeta CDR3 region, genomic DNA was isolated from the sorted cells. The immunoSEQ Assay was used to sequence the TCRbeta CDR3 regions. TCRdb re-hosts the immuneACCESS table, in-frame sequences only. Its copies lack some clones; in the studies checked, an unresolved V gene accounts for under half of them, and the cause for the rest is not known. This sample gives approximately 90,000 clones in total; about 89% of them show up just once. The ten largest make up 8% to 9.5% of the sample. This entry comes from a study of OX40 agonist ivuxolimab in advanced cancers. About the investigation overall: Ivuxolimab was a fully human IgG2 agonistic monoclonal antibody targeting the costimulatory receptor OX40 (CD134). Of the 50 or so patients in dose escalation, around 19 had hepatocellular carcinoma, about 15 had melanoma, 9 had renal cell carcinoma and 9 had head and neck cancer. The point of sequencing TCRbeta in the periphery was to test whether ivuxolimab changed TCR sequence diversity and drove clonal T-cell expansion. Intravenous ivuxolimab was administered to patients every 2 weeks at six dose levels: 0.01, 0.1, 0.3, 1.5, 3 and 10 mg/kg. Patients were allowed to have had prior anti-PD-1, anti-PD-L1 or anti-CTLA-4 therapy, and approximately 40% of the dose-escalation patients had been treated with checkpoint inhibitors. The paper describes the monotherapy dose-escalation part (N of about 52 patients) of the phase I trial of ivuxolimab. In the dose-escalation cohort, 82.7% of patients were male, and the mean age was about 55 years, with a range of about 23 to 90. Partial responses occurred in three dose-escalation patients, of whom one had hepatocellular carcinoma and two had cutaneous melanoma.

Paper-wide results and their limitations: Low levels of normalized T-cell clonal expansion were also seen in some patients who did not respond. Clonal expansion of both CD4+ and CD8+ blood T cells was observed from baseline to week 6 at doses 0.1 to 3.0 mg/kg. Partial responders in the 0.1-3.0 mg/kg groups had among the lowest normalized peripheral clonal expansion, especially among CD8+ T cells. The antigen specificity of the peripheral T cells that underwent clonal expansion was not determined. On average, CD8+ T cells showed more expanded clones than CD4+ T cells after ivuxolimab.

The sequence links TRBV9 to TRBJ2-3; TRBD2 is a weak D gene call, 5 bases matching. This sequence originates from an adult with an advanced solid tumor such as melanoma, head and neck, liver or kidney cancer. The sequencing here drew on CD4+ or CD8+ T cells sorted from blood, taken in a trial of the OX40 agonist ivuxolimab. The nucleotide sequence is TGTGCCAGCAGCGTAGCGGGGAGCACAGATACGCAGTATTTT. Its protein reads: CASSVAGSTDTQYF.